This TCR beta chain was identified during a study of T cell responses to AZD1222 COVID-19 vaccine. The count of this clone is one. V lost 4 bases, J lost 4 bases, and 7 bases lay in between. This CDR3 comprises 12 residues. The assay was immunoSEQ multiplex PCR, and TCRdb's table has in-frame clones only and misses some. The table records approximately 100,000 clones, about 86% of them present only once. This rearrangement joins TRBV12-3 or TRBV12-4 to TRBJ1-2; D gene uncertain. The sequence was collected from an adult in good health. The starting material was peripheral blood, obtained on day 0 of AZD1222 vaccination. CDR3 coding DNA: TGTGCCAGCAGTTCCATTCTCTATGGCTACACCTTC. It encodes CASSSILYGYTF.